Listed here is a single T cell receptor beta chain. The sample belongs to a study of blood T cell repertoires in COVID-19. Using immunoSEQ multiplex PCR, the repertoire was profiled, and TCRdb retains in-frame clones only, with some absent. The sample includes roughly 230,000 clones, more than 75% of them seen just once. This CDR3 region has 16 residues. The germline V gene encodes CDR1 DFQATT and CDR2 SNEGSKA (reference sequence). V was clipped by 3 bases and J by 2 bases; unmatched bases: 8. The sequence was obtained from a man younger than 40 in a cohort exposed to, infected with or recovered from COVID-19 (not recorded which). The sequenced sample consisted of PBMCs or T cells enriched from blood (not recorded which). The rearrangement links TRBV20-1 to TRBJ2-4, with 9 bases matching TRBD2. The DNA for the CDR3 is TGCAGTGCTAGTTACGCGGGAGGGGGGTCCAAAAACATTCAGTACTTC. Amino acids: CSASYAGGGSKNIQYF.